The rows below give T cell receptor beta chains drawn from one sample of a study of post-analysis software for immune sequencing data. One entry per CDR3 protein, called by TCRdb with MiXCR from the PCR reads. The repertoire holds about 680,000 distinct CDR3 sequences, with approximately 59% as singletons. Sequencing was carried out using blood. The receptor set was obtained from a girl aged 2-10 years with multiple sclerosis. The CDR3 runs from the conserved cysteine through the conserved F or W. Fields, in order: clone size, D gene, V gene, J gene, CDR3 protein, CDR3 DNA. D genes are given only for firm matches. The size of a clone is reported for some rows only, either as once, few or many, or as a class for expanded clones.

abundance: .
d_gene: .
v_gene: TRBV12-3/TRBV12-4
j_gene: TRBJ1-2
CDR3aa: CASSLGLGSPYGYTF
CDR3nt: TGTGCCAGCAGTTTAGGTCTGGGTAGCCCCTATGGCTACACCTTC

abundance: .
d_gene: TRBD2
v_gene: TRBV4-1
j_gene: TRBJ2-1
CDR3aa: CASSQRSSGSSYNEQFF
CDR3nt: TGCGCCAGCAGCCAAAGATCTAGCGGGAGCTCCTACAATGAGCAGTTCTTC

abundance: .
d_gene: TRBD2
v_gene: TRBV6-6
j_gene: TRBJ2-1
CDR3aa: CASKKRTSGKGEQFF
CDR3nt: TGTGCCAGCAAGAAAAGGACTAGCGGGAAGGGGGAGCAGTTCTTC

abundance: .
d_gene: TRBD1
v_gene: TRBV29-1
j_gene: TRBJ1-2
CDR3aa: CSVTGQGDYGYTF
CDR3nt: TGCAGCGTTACTGGACAGGGTGACTATGGCTACACCTTC

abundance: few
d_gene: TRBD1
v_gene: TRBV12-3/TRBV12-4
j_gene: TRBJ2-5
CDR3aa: CASTRQGHETQYF
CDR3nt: TGTGCCAGCACCCGACAGGGGCATGAGACCCAGTACTTC

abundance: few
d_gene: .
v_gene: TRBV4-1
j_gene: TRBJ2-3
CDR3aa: CASSQDLASPDTQYF
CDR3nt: TGCGCCAGCAGCCAAGATCTAGCTTCCCCAGATACGCAGTATTTT

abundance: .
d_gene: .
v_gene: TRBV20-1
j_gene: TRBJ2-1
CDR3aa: CSARDGPAHHNEQFF
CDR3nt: TGCAGTGCTAGAGATGGGCCAGCCCACCACAATGAGCAGTTCTTC

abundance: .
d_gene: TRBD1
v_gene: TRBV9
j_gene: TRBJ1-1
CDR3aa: CASSRTGSMNTEAFF
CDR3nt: TGTGCCAGCAGTCGGACAGGGTCTATGAACACTGAAGCTTTCTTT

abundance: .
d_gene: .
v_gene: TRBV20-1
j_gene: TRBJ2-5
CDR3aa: CSARLVHQETQYF
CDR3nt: TGCAGTGCTAGGCTGGTACACCAAGAGACCCAGTACTTC

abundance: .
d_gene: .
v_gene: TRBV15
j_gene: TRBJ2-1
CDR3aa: CATSARMGNEQFF
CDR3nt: TGTGCCACCAGCGCGAGGATGGGCAATGAGCAGTTCTTC

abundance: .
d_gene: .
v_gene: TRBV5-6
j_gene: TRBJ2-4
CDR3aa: CASSVNRMQRNIQYF
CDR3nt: TGTGCCAGCAGCGTAAACAGGATGCAAAGAAACATTCAGTACTTC

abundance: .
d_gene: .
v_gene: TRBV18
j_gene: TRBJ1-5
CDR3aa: CASSPDLSNQPQHF
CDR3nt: TGTGCCAGCTCACCGGATTTAAGCAATCAGCCCCAGCATTTT

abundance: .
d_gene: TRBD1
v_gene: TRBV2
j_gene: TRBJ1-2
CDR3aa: CASSPQGQGYGSYTF
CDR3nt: TGTGCCAGCAGTCCCCAGGGACAGGGGTATGGAAGCTACACCTTC

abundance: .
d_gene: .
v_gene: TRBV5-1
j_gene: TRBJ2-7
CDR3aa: CASSLAGWDEQYF
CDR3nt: TGCGCCAGCAGCCTTGCGGGATGGGACGAGCAGTACTTC

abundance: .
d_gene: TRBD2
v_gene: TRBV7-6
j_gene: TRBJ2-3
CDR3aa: CASSSGLEADTQYF
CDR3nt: TGTGCCAGCAGCTCAGGACTAGAGGCAGATACGCAGTATTTT

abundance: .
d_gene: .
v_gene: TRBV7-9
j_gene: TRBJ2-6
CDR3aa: CASSTDLSGANVRTF
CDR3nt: TGTGCCAGCAGCACAGACCTGTCTGGGGCCAACGTCCGGACTTTC

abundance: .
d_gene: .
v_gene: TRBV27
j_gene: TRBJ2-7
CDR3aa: CASSLSLWTEQYF
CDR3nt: TGTGCCAGCAGTTTATCGTTGTGGACCGAGCAGTACTTC

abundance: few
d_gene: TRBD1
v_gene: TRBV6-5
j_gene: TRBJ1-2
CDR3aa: CASRGMGQGRGYTF
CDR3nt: TGTGCCAGCAGGGGAATGGGACAGGGCCGGGGCTACACCTTC

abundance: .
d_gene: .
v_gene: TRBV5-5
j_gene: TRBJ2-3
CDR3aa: CASSLQGRPDTQYF
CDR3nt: TGTGCCAGCAGCCTTCAGGGGCGACCAGATACGCAGTATTTT

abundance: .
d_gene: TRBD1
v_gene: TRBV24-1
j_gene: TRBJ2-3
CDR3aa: CATSDADRRQYF
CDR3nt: TGTGCCACCAGTGATGCGGACAGGCGGCAGTATTTT

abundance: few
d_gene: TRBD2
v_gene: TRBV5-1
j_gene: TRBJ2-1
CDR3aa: CASSPGLGEQFF
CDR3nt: TGCGCCAGCAGCCCGGGACTAGGAGAGCAGTTCTTC

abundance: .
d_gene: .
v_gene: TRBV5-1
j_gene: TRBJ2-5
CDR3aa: CAGSLSQETQYF
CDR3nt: TGCGCCGGCAGCTTATCCCAAGAGACCCAGTACTTC

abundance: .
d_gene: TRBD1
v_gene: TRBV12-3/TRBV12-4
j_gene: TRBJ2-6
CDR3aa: CASSQDNRGPGANVLTF
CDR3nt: TGTGCCAGCAGCCAGGATAACAGGGGGCCTGGGGCCAACGTCCTGACTTTC

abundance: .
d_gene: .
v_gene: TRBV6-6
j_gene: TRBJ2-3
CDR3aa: CASRGSDTQYF
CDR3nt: TGTGCCAGCAGGGGTTCAGATACGCAGTATTTT

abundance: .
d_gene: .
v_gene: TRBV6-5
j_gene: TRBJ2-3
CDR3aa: CASSERLGGADTQYF
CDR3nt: TGTGCCAGCAGTGAGCGACTAGGCGGCGCAGATACGCAGTATTTT

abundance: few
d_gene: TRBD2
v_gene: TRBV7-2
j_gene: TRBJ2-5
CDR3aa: CASRIGAGGPLETQYF
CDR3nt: TGTGCCAGCAGAATCGGGGCGGGGGGGCCCTTAGAGACCCAGTACTTC

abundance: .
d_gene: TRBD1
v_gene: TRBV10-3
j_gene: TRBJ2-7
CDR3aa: CAIRGGQGSYEQYF
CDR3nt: TGTGCCATCAGGGGGGGACAGGGGTCTTACGAGCAGTACTTC

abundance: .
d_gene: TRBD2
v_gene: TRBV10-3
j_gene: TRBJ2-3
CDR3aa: CAIRSGESTDTQYF
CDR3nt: TGTGCCATCAGGAGCGGGGAAAGCACAGATACGCAGTATTTT

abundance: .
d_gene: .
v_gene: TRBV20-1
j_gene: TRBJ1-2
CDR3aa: CSASSLNYGYTF
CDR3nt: TGCAGTGCCTCGAGCCTTAACTATGGCTACACCTTC

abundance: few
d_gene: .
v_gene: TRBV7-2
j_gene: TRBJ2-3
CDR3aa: CASTLGGATDTQYF
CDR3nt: TGTGCCAGCACCTTGGGGGGGGCAACAGATACGCAGTATTTT

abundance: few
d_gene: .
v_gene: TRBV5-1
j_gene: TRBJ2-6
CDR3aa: CASSLIGVNSGANVLTF
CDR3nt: TGCGCCAGCAGCTTGATAGGGGTCAACTCTGGGGCCAACGTCCTGACTTTC

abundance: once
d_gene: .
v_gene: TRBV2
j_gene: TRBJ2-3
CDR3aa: CASRGPRDTDTQYF
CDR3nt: TGTGCCAGCAGAGGACCTAGGGACACAGATACGCAGTATTTT

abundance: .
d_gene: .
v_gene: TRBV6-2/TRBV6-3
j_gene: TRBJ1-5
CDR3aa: CASSSSGGVNQPQHF
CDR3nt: TGTGCCAGCAGTTCCTCGGGGGGGGTGAATCAGCCCCAGCATTTT

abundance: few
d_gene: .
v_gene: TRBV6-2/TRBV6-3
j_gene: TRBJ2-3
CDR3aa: CASREAPSTDTQYF
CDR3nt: TGTGCCAGCAGAGAGGCGCCTAGCACAGATACGCAGTATTTT

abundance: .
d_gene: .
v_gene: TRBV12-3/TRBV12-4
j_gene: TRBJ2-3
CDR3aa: CASTQAGETPSADTQYF
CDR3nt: TGTGCCAGCACCCAGGCAGGGGAGACCCCAAGTGCAGATACGCAGTATTTT

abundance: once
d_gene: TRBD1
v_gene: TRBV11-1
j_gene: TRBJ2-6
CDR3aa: CASSPRQGLQAGANVLTF
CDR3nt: TGTGCCAGCAGCCCTCGACAGGGATTACAGGCTGGGGCCAACGTCCTGACTTTC

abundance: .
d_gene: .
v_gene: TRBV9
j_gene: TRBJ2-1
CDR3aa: CASSVGMGEQFF
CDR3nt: TGTGCCAGCAGCGTAGGTATGGGTGAGCAGTTCTTC

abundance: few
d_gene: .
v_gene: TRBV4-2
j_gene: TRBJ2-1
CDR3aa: CASSQDVLGGPSYNEQFF
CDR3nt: TGTGCCAGCAGCCAAGACGTTTTGGGGGGACCCTCCTACAATGAGCAGTTCTTC

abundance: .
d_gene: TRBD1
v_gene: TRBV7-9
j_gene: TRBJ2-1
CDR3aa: CASSLEDREQSYNEQFF
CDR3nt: TGTGCCAGCAGCTTAGAGGACAGGGAGCAAAGCTACAATGAGCAGTTCTTC